This T cell receptor (beta chain) originates from a study of technical replicates of blood from a handful of donors. The germline V gene has CDR1 SNHLY and CDR2 FYNNEI. V shed 4 bases and J shed 10 bases, with 10 bases lying between them. The CDR3 is 11 amino acids. Method: immunoSEQ multiplex PCR; TCRdb's copy keeps in-frame clones and lacks some. Of around 58,000 clones in the sample, around 86% are singletons; the top ten hold roughly 5%. This sequence joins TRBV2 and TRBJ1-1, with D hard to call. Input material: PBMCs. The clonotype comes from a human donor in good health. Some clones in this sample may be carry-over from other donors' samples. The chain's CDR3 is CASSVPVIAFF. The DNA for the CDR3 is TGTGCCAGCAGTGTTCCGGTGATAGCTTTCTTT.